The sample holds one count of the clone carrying this TCR beta chain. This record belongs to a study of OX40 agonist ivuxolimab in advanced cancers. About the research overall: Patient treatment consisted of intravenous ivuxolimab administration every 2 weeks at 0.01 to 10 mg/kg. Allowance was made for prior anti-PD-1, anti-PD-L1 or anti-CTLA-4 therapy, and roughly 40% had some.

The germline V gene encodes CDR1 SGHTA and CDR2 FQGTGA. The V segment lost 5 bases and the J segment 1 base; nucleotides outside the gene matches: 4. The CDR3 runs to 15 residues. Here immunoSEQ multiplex PCR was the method, and the copy in TCRdb shows in-frame clones only, minus some. This sample has about 32,000 clones, with around 84% found just once. This receptor was taken from an adult with an advanced solid tumor such as melanoma, head and neck, liver or kidney cancer. The rearrangement joins TRBV7-3 to TRBJ2-7, with 11 nucleotides matching TRBD2. The material sequenced was CD4+ or CD8+ T cells sorted from blood, taken in a trial of the OX40 agonist ivuxolimab. In DNA form, the CDR3 reads TGTGCCAGCAGCCCACTAGCGGGAGCGTCCTACGAGCAGTACTTC. It is translated as CASSPLAGASYEQYF.